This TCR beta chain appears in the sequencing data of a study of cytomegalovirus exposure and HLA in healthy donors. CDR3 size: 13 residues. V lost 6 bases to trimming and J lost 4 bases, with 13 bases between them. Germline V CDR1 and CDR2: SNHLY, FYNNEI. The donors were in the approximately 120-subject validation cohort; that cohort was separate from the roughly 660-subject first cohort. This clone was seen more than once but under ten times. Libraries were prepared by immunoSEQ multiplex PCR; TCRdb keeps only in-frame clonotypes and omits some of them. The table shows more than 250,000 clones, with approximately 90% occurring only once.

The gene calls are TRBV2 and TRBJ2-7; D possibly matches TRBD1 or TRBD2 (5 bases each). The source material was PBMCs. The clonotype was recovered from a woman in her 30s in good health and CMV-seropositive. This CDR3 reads CASRDTGPYEQYF. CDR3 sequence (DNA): TGTGCCAGCAGGGACACGGGGCCTTACGAGCAGTACTTC. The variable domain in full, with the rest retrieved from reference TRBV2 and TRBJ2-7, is EPEVTQTPSHQVTQMGQEVILRCVPISNHLYFYWYRQILGQKVEFLVSFYNNEISEKSEIFDDQFSVERPDGSNFTLKIRSTKLEDSAMYFCASRDTGPYEQYFGPGTRLTVT.